What follows describes a single T cell receptor (beta chain). Its antigen remains undetermined. Base qualities are not at hand, and no much larger clone is one base apart. TCRbeta CDR3 regions were amplified from genomic DNA using the immunoSEQ Assay, a bias-controlled multiplex PCR. Regarding the original processing steps: The number of nucleated cells in each sample was estimated from the amplification of reference gene primers within the assay. Sequence reads were collapsed and filtered to measure the absolute abundance of every unique TCRbeta CDR3 rearrangement. Productive Simpson clonality was computed per sample as the square root of Simpson's diversity index over productive rearrangements. Imported from immuneACCESS, the table was reduced by TCRdb to in-frame sequences with V and J called. These copies leave out some clones; in studies compared against another copy, an unresolved V gene accounts for under half, and the cause of the remainder is not known. The V and J calls and clone size were taken over from that table, and D and trimming were inferred from the DNA. A total of about 63,000 clones appear in this sample, over 75% of them only once. Of the sample, 4.5% to 6% falls within the top ten clones.

Collaborating institutions collected whole blood in K2EDTA tubes following their own protocols. For TCRbeta analysis, collaborator samples were shipped as frozen whole blood, as isolated PBMCs, or as DNA extracted from either sample type. Trimming removed 5 bases from V and 7 bases from J, leaving 18 bases between the germline ends. Looking up the germline V gene (reference sequence) yields CDR1 SEHNR and CDR2 FQNEAQ. The CDR3 numbers 15 residues from cysteine through phenylalanine. Kept here is only the CDR3 DNA, which spans 45 bases and is read in frame from base 1. These data originate in a study of blood T cell repertoires in COVID-19 (dated by TCRdb to between 2020 and 2021). Concerning the study at large: Samples from collaborators originated in the United States, Italy and Spain and spanned both the acute and convalescent phases of COVID-19. The prospective study material was composed of cDNA or gDNA derived from T cells, B-cell-depleted T cells, or PBMCs. Subjects who had been exposed to COVID-19, were actively infected with it, or had recovered from it provided the deeply sampled blood TCRbeta repertoires that made up the dataset. A freely available public database, intended as a resource for researchers studying the immune response to SARS-CoV-2, is where the repertoires were released. The samples were drawn from the first 160 participants of the ongoing ImmuneRACE study and from over a thousand subjects provided by 6 global collaborators. Nearly every sample came with metadata listing a de-identified subject ID, COVID-19 status, age in years and sex. HLA class I and class II types, where available, came from metadata supplied by the sample provider rather than from assay-based typing. The paper's findings and limits, for the study overall: The amount of clinical and demographic metadata varied by source and participant and was provided uncurated.

The rearranged chain carries TRBV7-9 and TRBJ1-3; TRBD1 is perhaps the D gene, given 5 matching bases. Sequenced: peripheral blood. The clonotype was recovered from a human donor in a cohort sampled during active COVID-19. The nucleotide sequence is given as TGTGCCAGCAGCCTCAGGGAGGACCTCGGGAACACCATATATTTT. Its protein reads: CASSLREDLGNTIYF.